These 3 T cell receptor beta chains share one sample of origin, sequenced in a study of OX40 agonist ivuxolimab in advanced cancers. This table comes from immunoSEQ multiplex PCR, and its TCRdb copy is limited to in-frame clones, with some not included. The repertoire holds around 60,000 clones, around 90% seen once, with 2.8% in the top ten. The starting material was CD4+ or CD8+ T cells sorted from blood, obtained in a trial of the OX40 agonist ivuxolimab. These receptors were taken from an adult with an advanced solid tumor such as melanoma, head and neck, liver or kidney cancer.

V is TRBV12-5 and J is TRBJ2-5; D not certain. The CDR3 is 14 residues long. Deletions cut 5 bases from V and 1 base from J, with 11 bases between. CDR1 and CDR2 (germline): LGHNT, FRNRAP. The CDR3: CASGRSGTQETQYF. In nucleotides, the CDR3 is TGTGCTAGTGGTCGCTCAGGAACCCAAGAGACCCAGTACTTC.

The V and J genes are TRBV29-1 and TRBJ1-2; D is perhaps TRBD1 (6 bases). Trimming left V 6 bases short and J 4 bases short, with 12 bases between. CDR1 and CDR2 (germline): SQVTM, ANQGSEA. The CDR3 sequence is 12 residues long. The CDR3 bases are TGCAGCGTCCACCTAGGGGGCTATGGCTACACCTTC. Amino acid sequence: CSVHLGGYGYTF.

The chain recombines TRBV2 with TRBJ2-4; TRBD1 matches 11 bases. Germline loops: CDR1 SNHLY, CDR2 FYNNEI. V trimming: 4 bases; J trimming: 3 bases; junction bases outside the gene matches: 2. There are 15 residues in the CDR3. This CDR3 reads CASSGTGGFKNIQYF. The CDR3 DNA reads TGTGCCAGCAGTGGGACAGGGGGCTTCAAAAACATTCAGTACTTC. Drawing the rest from reference TRBV2 and TRBJ2-4, the complete variable domain is EPEVTQTPSHQVTQMGQEVILRCVPISNHLYFYWYRQILGQKVEFLVSFYNNEISEKSEIFDDQFSVERPDGSNFTLKIRSTKLEDSAMYFCASSGTGGFKNIQYFGAGTRLSVL.